What follows are 8 T cell receptor beta chains derived from one specimen sequenced in a study of OX40 agonist ivuxolimab in advanced cancers. Sequenced by immunoSEQ multiplex PCR; TCRdb stores in-frame clones only, minus some. Here the sample spans about 36,000 clones, around 80% being singletons. Sequencing used CD4+ or CD8+ T cells sorted from blood, obtained in a trial of the OX40 agonist ivuxolimab. The receptors shown here come from an adult with an advanced solid tumor such as melanoma, head and neck, liver or kidney cancer.

V is TRBV7-2 and J is TRBJ1-1; the match to TRBD1 covers 8 bases. The CDR3 covers 15 residues. Trimming at V came to 5 bases and at J to 4 bases, leaving 9 bases not matched to a gene. Germline values: CDR1 SGHTA, CDR2 FQGNSA. The CDR3 nucleotides read TGTGCCAGCAGCACAAACACAGGGGGTTTCACTGAAGCTTTCTTT. Its protein product is CASSTNTGGFTEAFF. The full variable domain, its missing parts supplied by reference TRBV7-2 and TRBJ1-1, is GAGVSQSPSNKVTEKGKDVELRCDPISGHTALYWYRQSLGQGLEFLIYFQGNSAPDKSGLPSDRFSAERTGGSVSTLTIQRTQQEDSAVYLCASSTNTGGFTEAFFGQGTRLTVV.

This chain links TRBV9 with TRBJ1-1; D possibly corresponds to TRBD1 (6 bases). This CDR3 is 14 amino acids long. Germline V CDR1 and CDR2: SGDLS, YYNGEE. The ends were cut back, 0 bases at V and 5 bases at J, with 11 bases in the middle. This CDR3 reads CASSVVIGGTEAFF. The CDR3 DNA reads TGTGCCAGCAGCGTAGTGATAGGGGGTACTGAAGCTTTCTTT.

The chain links TRBV25-1 to TRBJ1-6; D ambiguous. Trimming took 4 bases from V and 6 from J, leaving 4 bases between them. The CDR3 covers 12 residues. The germline V gene encodes CDR1 MGHDK and CDR2 SYGVNS. As DNA, the CDR3 is TGTGCCAGCAGTGCGGGTAATTCACCCCTCCACTTT. This gives the protein CASSAGNSPLHF. Complete variable domain (other parts from reference TRBV25-1 and TRBJ1-6): EADIYQTPRYLVIGTGKKITLECSQTMGHDKMYWYQQDPGMELHLIHYSYGVNSTEKGDLSSESTVSRIRTEHFPLTLESARPSHTSQYLCASSAGNSPLHFGNGTRLTVT.

The CDR3 region has the DNA TGTGCCAGTAGTCTCGGACTGGTAACGGATACGCAGTATTTT. Amino acid sequence: CASSLGLVTDTQYF. This chain connects TRBV19 to TRBJ2-3, with D perhaps matching TRBD2 (5 bases). The V end was cut by 5 bases, the J end by 6 bases, with 15 bases between. The CDR3 covers 14 residues. Germline V gene sequence: CDR1 LNHDA, CDR2 SQIVND (reference sequence).

The chain recombines TRBV10-1 with TRBJ2-7; perhaps TRBD1 as D (6 bases). Looked up from germline, CDR1 is WNHNN and CDR2 is SYGVQD (reference sequence). Deletions cut 7 bases from V and 2 bases from J, with 9 bases between. The CDR3 sequence is 12 residues long. This chain's CDR3 is CASTGQTYEQYV. The CDR3 DNA sequence: TGCGCCAGCACTGGACAGACCTACGAGCAGTACGTC.

The V and J genes are TRBV29-1 and TRBJ1-1; D is unresolved. The CDR3 is 13 amino acids. Germline-derived CDR1 and CDR2 are SQVTM and ANQGSEA. Trimming pared 4 bases from V and 0 bases from J, leaving 9 bases between. The CDR3 DNA is TGCAGCGTTGGACACGCGGTGAACACTGAAGCTTTCTTT. Its translation: CSVGHAVNTEAFF.

This clone was seen only once. The chain has TRBV30 and TRBJ1-1; the match to TRBD1 covers 7 bases. The CDR3 spans 14 residues. With V trimmed by 8 bases and J by 2 bases, 11 bases remained unmatched. Germline V gene data show CDR1 as GTSNPN and CDR2 as SVGIG (reference sequence). CDR3 region: CASTPTGFNTEAFF. For the CDR3, the DNA is TGTGCCAGTACCCCGACAGGGTTTAACACTGAAGCTTTCTTT.

This rearrangement joins TRBV28 to TRBJ2-1; TRBD1 agrees at 11 bases. J was trimmed by 7 bases and V by 6 bases; bases with no gene match: 14. CDR1 is MDHEN and CDR2 is SYDVKM in the germline V gene. The CDR3 consists of 17 residues. The chain's CDR3 is CASRTTGQGALLNEQFF. The CDR3 nucleotides are TGTGCCAGCAGGACCACCGGACAGGGGGCGCTTTTAAATGAGCAGTTCTTC.